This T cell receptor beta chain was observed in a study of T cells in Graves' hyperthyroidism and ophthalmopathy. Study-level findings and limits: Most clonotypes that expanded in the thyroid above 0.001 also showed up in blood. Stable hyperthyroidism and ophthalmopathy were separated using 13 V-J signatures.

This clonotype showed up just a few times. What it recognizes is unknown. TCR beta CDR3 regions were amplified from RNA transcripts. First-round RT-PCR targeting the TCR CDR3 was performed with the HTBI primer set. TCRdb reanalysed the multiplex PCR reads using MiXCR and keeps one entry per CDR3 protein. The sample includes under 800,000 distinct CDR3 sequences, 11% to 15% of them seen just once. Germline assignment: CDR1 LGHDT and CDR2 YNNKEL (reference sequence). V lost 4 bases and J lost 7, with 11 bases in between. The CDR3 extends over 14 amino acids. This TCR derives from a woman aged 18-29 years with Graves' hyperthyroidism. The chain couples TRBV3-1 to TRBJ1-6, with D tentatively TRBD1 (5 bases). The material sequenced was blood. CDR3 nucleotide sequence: TGTGCCAGCAGCCCTATTAGGGGCAATTCACCCCTCCACTTT. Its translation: CASSPIRGNSPLHF.